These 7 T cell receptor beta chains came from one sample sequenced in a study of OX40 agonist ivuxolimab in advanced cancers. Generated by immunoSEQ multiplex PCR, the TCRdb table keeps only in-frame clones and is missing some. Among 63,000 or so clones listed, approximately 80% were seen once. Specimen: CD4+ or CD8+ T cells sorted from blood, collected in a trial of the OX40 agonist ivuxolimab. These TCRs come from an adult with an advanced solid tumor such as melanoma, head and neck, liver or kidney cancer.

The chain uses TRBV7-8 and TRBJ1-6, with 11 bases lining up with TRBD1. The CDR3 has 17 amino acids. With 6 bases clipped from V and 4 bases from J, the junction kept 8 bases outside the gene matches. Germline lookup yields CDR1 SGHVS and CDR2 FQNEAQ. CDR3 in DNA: TGTGCCAGCAGACTTCGGACAGGGGGCCGGTATAATTCACCCCTCCACTTT. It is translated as CASRLRTGGRYNSPLHF.

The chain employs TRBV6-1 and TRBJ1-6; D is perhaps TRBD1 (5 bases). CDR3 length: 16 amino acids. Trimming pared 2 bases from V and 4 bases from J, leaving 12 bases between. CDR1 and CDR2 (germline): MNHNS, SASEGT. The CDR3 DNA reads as TGTGCCAGCAGTGAACCCATAGGACATTATAATTCACCCCTCCACTTT. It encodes CASSEPIGHYNSPLHF.

The CDR3: CASSLTGTGDPYTEAFF. The CDR3 nucleotides are TGCGCCAGCAGCTTGACCGGGACAGGGGACCCGTACACTGAAGCTTTCTTT. V usage is TRBV5-1 and J usage is TRBJ1-1; 10 positions match TRBD1. Germline trimming cut 1 base from V and 3 bases from J; bases unmatched to any gene: 9. CDR1 is SGHRS and CDR2 is YFSETQ in the germline V gene. The CDR3 has 17 residues.

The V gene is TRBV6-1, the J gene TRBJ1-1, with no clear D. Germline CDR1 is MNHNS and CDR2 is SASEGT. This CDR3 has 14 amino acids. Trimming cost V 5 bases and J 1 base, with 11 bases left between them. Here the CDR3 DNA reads TGTGCCAGCAGTCTTCGGGTCGAGAACACTGAAGCTTTCTTT. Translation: CASSLRVENTEAFF.

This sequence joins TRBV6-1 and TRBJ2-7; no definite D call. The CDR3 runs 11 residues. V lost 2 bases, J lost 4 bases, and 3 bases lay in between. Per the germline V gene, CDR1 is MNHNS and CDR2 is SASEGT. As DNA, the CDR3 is TGTGCCAGCAGTGAATGGTACGAGCAGTACTTC. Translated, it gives CASSEWYEQYF.

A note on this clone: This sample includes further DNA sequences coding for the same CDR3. DNA for the CDR3: TGTGCCAGCAGCGTAACCACAGGGGGAGAGACCCAGTACTTC. Its translation: CASSVTTGGETQYF. This chain joins TRBV9 and TRBJ2-5, with 8 positions matching TRBD1. The CDR3 extends over 14 amino acids. Germline CDR1 SGDLS, CDR2 YYNGEE. With V trimmed by 1 base and J by 4 bases, 3 bases remained unmatched.

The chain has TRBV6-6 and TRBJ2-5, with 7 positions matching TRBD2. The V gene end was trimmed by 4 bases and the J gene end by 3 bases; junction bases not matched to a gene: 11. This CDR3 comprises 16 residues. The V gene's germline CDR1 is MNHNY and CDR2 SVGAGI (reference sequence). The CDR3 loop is CASSSHELAVKETQYF. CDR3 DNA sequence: TGTGCCAGCAGTTCTCATGAGCTAGCGGTTAAAGAGACCCAGTACTTC.